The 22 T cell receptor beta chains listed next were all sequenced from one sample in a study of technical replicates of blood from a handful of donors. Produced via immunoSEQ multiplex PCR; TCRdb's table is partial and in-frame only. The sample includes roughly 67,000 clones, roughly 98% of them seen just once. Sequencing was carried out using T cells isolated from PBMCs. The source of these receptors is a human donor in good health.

CDR3 nucleotides: TGCGCCAGCAGCCAAGGATTCAACATACCCTCCTACGAGCAGTACTTC. Amino acid sequence: CASSQGFNIPSYEQYF. The chain carries TRBV4-1 and TRBJ2-7; no firm D call. V lost 1 base and J lost 0, with 13 bases in between. The CDR3 is 16 amino acids. CDR1 and CDR2 from the germline V gene are MGHRA and YSYEKL.

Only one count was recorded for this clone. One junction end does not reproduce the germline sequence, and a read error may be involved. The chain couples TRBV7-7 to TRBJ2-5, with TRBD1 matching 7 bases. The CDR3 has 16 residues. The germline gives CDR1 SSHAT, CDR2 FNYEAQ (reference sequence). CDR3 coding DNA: TGTGCTAGCAGCTTAGGGACAGCTCACACGAAAGAGACCCAGTACTTC. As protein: CASSLGTAHTKETQYF.

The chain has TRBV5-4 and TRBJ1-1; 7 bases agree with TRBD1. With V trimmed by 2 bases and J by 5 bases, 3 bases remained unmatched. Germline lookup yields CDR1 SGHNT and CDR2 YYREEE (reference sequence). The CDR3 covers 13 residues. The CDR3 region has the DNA TGTGCCAGCAGCTTCAGGGGGTCTACTGAAGCTTTCTTT. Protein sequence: CASSFRGSTEAFF.

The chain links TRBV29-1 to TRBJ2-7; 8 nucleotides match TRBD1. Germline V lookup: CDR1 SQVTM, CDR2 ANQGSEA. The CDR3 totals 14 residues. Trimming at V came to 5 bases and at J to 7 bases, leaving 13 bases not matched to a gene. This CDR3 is CSVQRGTGPGEQYF. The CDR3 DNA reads TGCAGCGTTCAGAGGGGGACAGGACCCGGAGAGCAGTACTTC.

The CDR3 sequence: CASSSASQGYGYTF. CDR3 nucleotides: TGTGCCAGCAGTTCCGCCTCGCAGGGCTACGGCTACACCTTC. The chain has TRBV6-5 and TRBJ1-2; D possibly corresponds to TRBD1 (5 bases). V was clipped by 4 bases and J by 8 bases, with 17 bases between them. The CDR3 extends over 14 amino acids. Germline V gene sequence: CDR1 MNHEY, CDR2 SVGAGI.

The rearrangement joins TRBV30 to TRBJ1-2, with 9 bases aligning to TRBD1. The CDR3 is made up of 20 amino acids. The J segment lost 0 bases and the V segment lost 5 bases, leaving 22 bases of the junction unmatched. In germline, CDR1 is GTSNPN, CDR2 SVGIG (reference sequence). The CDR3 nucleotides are TGTGCCTGGGAATCCACCGCACCCGGGACAGGGAGAGGCTCTAACTATGGCTACACCTTC. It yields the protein CAWESTAPGTGRGSNYGYTF.

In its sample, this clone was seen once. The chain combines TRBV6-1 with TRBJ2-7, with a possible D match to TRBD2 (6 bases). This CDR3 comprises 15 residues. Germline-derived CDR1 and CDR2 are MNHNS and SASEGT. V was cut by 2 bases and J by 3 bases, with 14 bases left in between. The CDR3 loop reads CASSELAGSIYEQYF. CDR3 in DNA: TGTGCCAGCAGTGAATTGGCCGGGAGTATCTACGAGCAGTACTTC.

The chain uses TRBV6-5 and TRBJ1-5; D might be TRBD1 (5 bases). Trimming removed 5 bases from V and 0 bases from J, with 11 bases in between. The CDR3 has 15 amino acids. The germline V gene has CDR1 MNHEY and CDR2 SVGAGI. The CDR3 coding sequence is TGTGCCAGCAGTCGGACACCAATTAGCAATCAGCCCCAGCATTTT. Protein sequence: CASSRTPISNQPQHF.

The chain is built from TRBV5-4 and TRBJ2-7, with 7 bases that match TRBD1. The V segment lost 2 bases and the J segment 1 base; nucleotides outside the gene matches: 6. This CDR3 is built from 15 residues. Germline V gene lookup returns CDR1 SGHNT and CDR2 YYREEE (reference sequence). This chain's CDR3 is CASSLSTGLSYEQYF. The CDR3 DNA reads TGTGCCAGCAGCTTATCGACAGGGCTTTCCTACGAGCAGTACTTC.

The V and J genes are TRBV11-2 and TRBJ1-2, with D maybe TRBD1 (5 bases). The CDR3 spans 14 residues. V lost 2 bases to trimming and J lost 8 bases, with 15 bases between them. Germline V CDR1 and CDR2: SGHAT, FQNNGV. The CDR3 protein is CASSLTGPGEGYTF. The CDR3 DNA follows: TGTGCCAGCAGCTTAACTGGGCCGGGGGAAGGCTACACCTTC.

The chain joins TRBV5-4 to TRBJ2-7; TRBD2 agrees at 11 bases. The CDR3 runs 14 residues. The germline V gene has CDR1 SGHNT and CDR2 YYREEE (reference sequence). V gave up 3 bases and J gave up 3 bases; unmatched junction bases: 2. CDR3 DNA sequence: TGTGCCAGCAGCTACGGGACTAGCGGCTACGAGCAGTACTTC. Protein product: CASSYGTSGYEQYF.

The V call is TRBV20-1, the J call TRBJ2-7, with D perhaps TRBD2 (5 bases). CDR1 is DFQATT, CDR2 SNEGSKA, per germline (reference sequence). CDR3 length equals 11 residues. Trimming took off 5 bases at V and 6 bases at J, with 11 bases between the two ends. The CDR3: CSAVASGEQYF. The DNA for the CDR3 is TGCAGTGCTGTGGCAAGCGGCGAGCAGTACTTC.

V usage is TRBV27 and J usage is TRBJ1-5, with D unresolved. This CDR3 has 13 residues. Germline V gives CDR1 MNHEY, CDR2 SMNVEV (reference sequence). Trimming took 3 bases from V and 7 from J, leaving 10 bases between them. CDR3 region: CASSLERWQPQHF. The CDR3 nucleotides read TGTGCCAGCAGTTTGGAGAGGTGGCAGCCCCAGCATTTT.

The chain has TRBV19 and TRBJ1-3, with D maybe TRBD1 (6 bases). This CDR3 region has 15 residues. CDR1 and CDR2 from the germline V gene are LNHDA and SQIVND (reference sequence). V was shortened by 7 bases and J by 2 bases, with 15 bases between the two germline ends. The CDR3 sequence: CASTRAGATGNTIYF. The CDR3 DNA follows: TGTGCCAGTACTCGAGCGGGGGCAACTGGAAACACCATATATTTT.

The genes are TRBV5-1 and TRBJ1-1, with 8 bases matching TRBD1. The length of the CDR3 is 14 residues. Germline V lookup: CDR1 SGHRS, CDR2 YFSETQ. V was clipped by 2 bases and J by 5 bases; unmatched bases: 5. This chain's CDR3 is CASSFTGGNTEAFF. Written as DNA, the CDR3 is TGCGCCAGCAGCTTCACAGGGGGTAATACTGAAGCTTTCTTT.

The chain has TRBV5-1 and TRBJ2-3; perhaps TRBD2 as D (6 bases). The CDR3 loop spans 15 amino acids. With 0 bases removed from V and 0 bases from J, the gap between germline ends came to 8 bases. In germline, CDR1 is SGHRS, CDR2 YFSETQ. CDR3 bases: TGCGCCAGCAGCTTGGGGGGGAGGAGCACAGATACGCAGTATTTT. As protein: CASSLGGRSTDTQYF.

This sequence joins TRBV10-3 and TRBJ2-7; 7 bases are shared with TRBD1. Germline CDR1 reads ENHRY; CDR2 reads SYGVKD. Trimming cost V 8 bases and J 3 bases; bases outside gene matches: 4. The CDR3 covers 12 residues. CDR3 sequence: CAIRGDSYEQYF. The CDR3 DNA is TGTGCCATCCGAGGGGACAGCTACGAGCAGTACTTC.

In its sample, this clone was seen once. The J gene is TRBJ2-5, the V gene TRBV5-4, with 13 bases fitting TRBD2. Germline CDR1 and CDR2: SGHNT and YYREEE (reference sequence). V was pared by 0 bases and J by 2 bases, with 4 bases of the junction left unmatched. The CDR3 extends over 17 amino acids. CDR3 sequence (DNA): TGTGCCAGCAGCTTGGGACTAGCGGGGGGAACGCAAGAGACCCAGTACTTC. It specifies CASSLGLAGGTQETQYF. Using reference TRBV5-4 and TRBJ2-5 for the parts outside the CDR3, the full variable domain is ETGVTQSPTHLIKTRGQQVTLRCSSQSGHNTVSWYQQALGQGPQFIFQYYREEENGRGNFPPRFSGLQFPNYSSELNVNALELDDSALYLCASSLGLAGGTQETQYFGPGTRLLVL.

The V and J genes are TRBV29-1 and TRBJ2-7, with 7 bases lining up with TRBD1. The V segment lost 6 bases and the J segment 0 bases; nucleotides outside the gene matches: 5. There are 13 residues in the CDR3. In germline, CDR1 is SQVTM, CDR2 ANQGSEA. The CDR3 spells CSVGTVSSYEQYF. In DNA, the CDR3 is TGCAGCGTCGGGACAGTGAGCTCCTACGAGCAGTACTTC.

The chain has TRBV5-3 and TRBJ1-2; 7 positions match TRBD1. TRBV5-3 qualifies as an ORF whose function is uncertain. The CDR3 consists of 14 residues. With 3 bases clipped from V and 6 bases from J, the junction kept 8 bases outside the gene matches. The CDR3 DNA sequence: TGTGCCAGAAGCTCCTACAGGGGAGAGGATGGCTACACCTTC. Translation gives CARSSYRGEDGYTF.

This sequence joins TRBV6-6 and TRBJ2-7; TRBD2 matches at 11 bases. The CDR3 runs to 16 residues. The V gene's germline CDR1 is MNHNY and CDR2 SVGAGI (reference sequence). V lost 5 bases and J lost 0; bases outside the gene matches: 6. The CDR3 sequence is CASSNSLAGGSYEQYF. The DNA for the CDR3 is TGTGCCAGCAGTAATTCTCTAGCGGGAGGCTCCTACGAGCAGTACTTC.

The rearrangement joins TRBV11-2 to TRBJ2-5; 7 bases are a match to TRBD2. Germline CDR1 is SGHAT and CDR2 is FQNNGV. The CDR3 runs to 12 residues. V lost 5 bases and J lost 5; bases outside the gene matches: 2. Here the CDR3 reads CASSHGGETQYF. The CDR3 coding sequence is TGTGCCAGCAGCCACGGGGGGGAGACCCAGTACTTC.